This T cell receptor (beta chain) comes out of a study of OX40 agonist ivuxolimab in advanced cancers. Study context: Prior anti-PD-1, anti-PD-L1 or anti-CTLA-4 therapy was allowed; about 39% had some.

CDR1 SGDLS and CDR2 YYNGEE come from the germline V gene. CDR3 length: 19 residues. The ends lost 0 bases at V and 6 bases at J; junction bases unmatched: 17. Profiling relied on immunoSEQ multiplex PCR, and the TCRdb table lists in-frame clones only, not all of them. The sample yields approximately 94,000 clones, 91% seen once. Study-level points and caveats: Some of the lowest clonal expansion was seen in partial responders at 0.1-3.0 mg/kg. With doses of 0.1 to 3.0 mg/kg, CD4+ and CD8+ blood T cells had undergone clonal expansion by week 6. On average, a greater number of expanded clones characterised CD8+ T cells relative to CD4+.

Comment on this clone: Its antigen is as yet unknown.

The V call is TRBV9, the J call TRBJ1-1, with TRBD1 matching 10 bases. This clonotype was obtained from an adult with an advanced solid tumor such as melanoma, head and neck, liver or kidney cancer. The sample was CD4+ or CD8+ T cells sorted from blood, taken in a trial of the OX40 agonist ivuxolimab. Here the CDR3 reads CASSVGPPRRDRGFAEAFF. The CDR3 DNA reads TGTGCCAGCAGCGTAGGACCCCCCCGAAGGGACAGGGGATTTGCTGAAGCTTTCTTT.